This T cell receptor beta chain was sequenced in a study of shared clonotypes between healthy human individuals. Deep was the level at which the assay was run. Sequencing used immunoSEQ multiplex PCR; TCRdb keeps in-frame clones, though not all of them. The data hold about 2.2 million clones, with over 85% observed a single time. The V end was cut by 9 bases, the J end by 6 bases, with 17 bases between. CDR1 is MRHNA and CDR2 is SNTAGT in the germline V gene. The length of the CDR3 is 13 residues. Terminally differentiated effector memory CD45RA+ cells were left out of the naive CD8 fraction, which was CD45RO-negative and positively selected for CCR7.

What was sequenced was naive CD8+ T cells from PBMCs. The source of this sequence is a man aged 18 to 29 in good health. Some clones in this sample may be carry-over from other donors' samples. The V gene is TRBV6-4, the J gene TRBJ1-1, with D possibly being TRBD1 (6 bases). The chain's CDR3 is CARGRGLYAEAFF. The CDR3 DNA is TGTGCCAGGGGTCGGGGGCTCTACGCTGAAGCTTTCTTT.